The 20 T cell receptor beta chains given below trace back to one sample, sequenced in a study of spatial heterogeneity in lung cancer. Using its own MiXCR run on the 5' RACE reads, TCRdb lists one record per CDR3 protein. The top ten hold over 15% of the sample, which has some 120,000 distinct CDR3 sequences, 9% to 15% seen once. This sample's time point: blood at routine non-recurrence follow-up after resection. Whole RNA, which was extracted from tumor, nontumor lung tissue or frozen PBMC, was sequenced without any cell sorting. The material sequenced was PBMCs, taken at follow-up. These receptors all come from a male donor with early-stage non-small cell lung cancer.

The chain links TRBV7-9 to TRBJ2-1; 10 nucleotides match TRBD1. V was clipped by 4 bases and J by 2 bases; unmatched bases: 14. The germline CDR1 and CDR2 sequences are SEHNR and FQNEAQ (reference sequence). The CDR3 contains 19 residues. The CDR3 DNA reads as TGTGCCAGCAGCTCCAACCTTCCCGGACAGGGGGAGGCCTACAATGAGCAGTTCTTC. It translates to CASSSNLPGQGEAYNEQFF. Combining the CDR3 with reference TRBV7-9 and TRBJ2-1 gives the whole variable domain DTGVSQNPRHKITKRGQNVTFRCDPISEHNRLYWYRQTLGQGPEFLTYFQNEAQLEKSRLLSDRFSAERPKGSFSTLEIQRTEQGDSAMYLCASSSNLPGQGEAYNEQFFGPGTRLTVL.

The chain has TRBV12-3 or TRBV12-4 and TRBJ2-7; D may be TRBD1 (6 bases). This CDR3 comprises 13 residues. The V and J ends lost 4 bases and 3 bases respectively, with 10 bases between them. CDR3 sequence reads: CASSWTERYEQYF. The DNA of the CDR3 is TGTGCCAGCAGTTGGACAGAGCGCTACGAGCAGTACTTC.

This clonotype was recorded a few times. The chain couples TRBV6-2 or TRBV6-3 to TRBJ1-6; TRBD1 matches at 9 bases. The CDR3 totals 14 residues. Per the germline V gene, CDR1 is MNHEY and CDR2 is SVGEGT. The trim removed 5 bases at V and 7 bases at J, leaving 3 bases unmatched. The CDR3 coding sequence is TGTGCCAGCAGTCCGGACAGGGGAAATTCACCCCTCCACTTT. This encodes CASSPDRGNSPLHF.

The chain joins TRBV20-1 to TRBJ1-4, with TRBD1 as a possible D gene (6 bases). The CDR3 contains 15 residues. In germline, CDR1 is DFQATT, CDR2 SNEGSKA (reference sequence). Trimming took 0 bases from V and 6 from J, leaving 14 bases between them. The CDR3 spells CSARDAGGADEKLFF. The CDR3 coding sequence is TGCAGTGCTAGAGATGCCGGGGGCGCAGATGAAAAACTGTTTTTT.

J is TRBJ1-3 and V is TRBV6-6; D may be TRBD1 (5 bases). This CDR3 comprises 16 residues. The V end was cut by 6 bases, the J end by 1 base, with 16 bases between. From germline, CDR1 is MNHNY and CDR2 SVGAGI (reference sequence). This chain's CDR3 is CASRNAGTDSGNTIYF. CDR3 in DNA: TGTGCCAGCAGGAACGCCGGGACGGATTCTGGAAACACCATATATTTT.

This clonotype has only a few counts. The genes are TRBV12-3 or TRBV12-4 and TRBJ1-5, with D tentatively TRBD1 (5 bases). Trimming removed 1 base at V and 0 bases at J, with 10 bases between. This CDR3 is 16 amino acids long. The CDR3 loop reads CASSLEAGSSNQPQHF. Written as DNA, the CDR3 is TGTGCCAGCAGTTTAGAAGCAGGGTCTAGCAATCAGCCCCAGCATTTT.

The chain uses TRBV15 and TRBJ1-4; TRBD1 aligns across 9 bases. The CDR3 consists of 16 residues. Germline CDR1 reads LNHNV; CDR2 reads YYDKDF (reference sequence). After removal of 2 bases from V and 6 bases from J, the junction contained 7 bases not matched to a gene. CDR3 amino acids: CATSRSRDRADEKLFF. The CDR3 DNA reads TGTGCCACCAGCAGATCCCGGGACAGGGCGGATGAAAAACTGTTTTTT.

This clonotype showed up just a few times. This chain links TRBV6-5 with TRBJ2-7, with D perhaps being TRBD1 or TRBD2 (5 bases each). CDR1 MNHEY and CDR2 SVGAGI come from the germline V gene. The V gene lost 2 bases and the J gene lost 11 bases, with 10 bases spanning the gap. The CDR3 consists of 11 residues. CDR3 in amino acids: CASSYRGWEYF. CDR3 in DNA: TGTGCCAGCAGTTACCGGGGCTGGGAGTACTTC.

This clonotype was picked up a small number of times. This chain joins TRBV7-8 and TRBJ1-1; D gene ambiguous. V gave up 3 bases and J gave up 3 bases, with 14 bases separating them. Germline-derived CDR1 and CDR2 are SGHVS and FQNEAQ. The CDR3 consists of 15 residues. The CDR3 reads CASSFNLDPHTEAFF. The CDR3 region has the DNA TGTGCCAGCAGCTTTAACCTTGACCCACACACTGAAGCTTTCTTT.

This chain links TRBV15 with TRBJ2-7; D tentatively fits TRBD1 or TRBD2 (5 bases each). Trimming removed 5 bases at V and 8 bases at J, with 16 bases between. The CDR3 has 13 residues. Per germline, CDR1 LNHNV and CDR2 YYDKDF (reference sequence). CDR3 DNA: TGTGCCACCAGCCGGGACGAGGGGTTACAGCAGTACTTC. It is translated as CATSRDEGLQQYF.

There are a few counts of this clonotype. The chain carries TRBV7-6 and TRBJ1-5; D not resolved. V was shortened by 1 base and J by 1 base, with 11 bases between the two germline ends. Germline-derived CDR1 and CDR2 are SGHVS and FNYEAQ. This CDR3 has 16 amino acids. The CDR3: CASSLGGLGSNQPQHF. The CDR3 nucleotides are TGTGCCAGCAGCTTAGGAGGCCTGGGGAGCAATCAGCCCCAGCATTTT. Looking up the rest from reference TRBV7-6 and TRBJ1-5 gives the full variable domain: GAGVSQSPRYKVTKRGQDVALRCDPISGHVSLYWYRQALGQGPEFLTYFNYEAQQDKSGLPNDRFSAERPEGSISTLTIQRTEQRDSAMYRCASSLGGLGSNQPQHFGDGTRLSIL.

This clonotype was seen repeatedly, ten times or more. The V gene is TRBV29-1, the J gene TRBJ2-2, with D unclear. From germline, CDR1 is SQVTM and CDR2 ANQGSEA. The CDR3 runs to 14 residues. Trimming cost V 7 bases and J 1 base, with 13 bases left between them. The CDR3 loop is CSAAGPGNTGELFF. In DNA form, the CDR3 reads TGCAGCGCCGCCGGACCCGGGAACACCGGGGAGCTGTTTTTT.

This clonotype was seen a handful of times. V is TRBV4-3 and J is TRBJ2-7, with no clear D. V shed 0 bases and J shed 0 bases, with 6 bases lying between them. The CDR3 totals 14 residues. Germline V gene sequence: CDR1 LGHNA, CDR2 YSLEER. Here the CDR3 reads CASSQDGYSYEQYF. The CDR3 DNA follows: TGCGCCAGCAGCCAAGATGGGTACTCCTACGAGCAGTACTTC.

This clonotype was recorded many times. V gene TRBV20-1 combines with J gene TRBJ1-2; 8 positions agree with TRBD1. The CDR3 is 14 residues long. Germline lookup yields CDR1 DFQATT and CDR2 SNEGSKA (reference sequence). J was trimmed by 1 base and V by 6 bases; bases with no gene match: 7. The CDR3 region is CSANPGGNNYGYTF. CDR3 nucleotide sequence: TGCAGTGCGAACCCAGGGGGCAATAACTATGGCTACACCTTC.

This chain links TRBV7-9 with TRBJ2-1; no clear D gene. Per the germline V gene, CDR1 is SEHNR and CDR2 is FQNEAQ (reference sequence). V was shortened by 3 bases and J by 7 bases, with 10 bases between the two germline ends. The CDR3 runs to 13 residues. As DNA, the CDR3 is TGTGCCAGCAGCTTTTCCGGCCCTAATGAGCAGTTCTTC. Translated: CASSFSGPNEQFF.

The table lists this clonotype with a few counts. This chain links TRBV12-2 with TRBJ1-5; no DNA check was done on the table's D call, TRBD1. TRBV12-2 is termed a pseudogene. This CDR3 has 15 amino acids. CDR3 protein: CASRLDRGRVQPQHF. The CDR3 DNA follows: TGTGCAAGTCGCCTCGACAGGGGGAGGGTTCAGCCCCAGCATTTT.

Ten or more counts support this clonotype. The chain has TRBV5-1 and TRBJ2-1, with 10 bases aligning to TRBD1. Germline assignment: CDR1 SGHRS and CDR2 YFSETQ. The CDR3 runs 14 residues. Trimming at V came to 4 bases and at J to 7 bases, leaving 5 bases not matched to a gene. CDR3 bases: TGCGCCAGCAGCCCCGGGACAGGGGAGAATGAGCAGTTCTTC. As protein: CASSPGTGENEQFF.

The chain carries TRBV7-6 and TRBJ2-5; possible D gene TRBD1, 5 bases. V was cut by 2 bases and J by 12 bases, with 13 bases left in between. CDR1 and CDR2 from the germline V gene are SGHVS and FNYEAQ. CDR3 size: 12 residues. CDR3 DNA: TGTGCCAGCAGCTTACAGGGCCGGCCGGAGTACTTC. This codes for CASSLQGRPEYF.

This clonotype has a handful of counts. The chain couples TRBV20-1 to TRBJ1-5; maybe TRBD1 (5 bases). Trimming pared 1 base from V and 3 bases from J, leaving 10 bases between. This CDR3 region has 14 residues. CDR1 DFQATT and CDR2 SNEGSKA come from the germline V gene (reference sequence). CDR3: CSARGGGSNQPQHF. CDR3 DNA sequence: TGCAGTGCTAGAGGGGGGGGTTCCAATCAGCCCCAGCATTTT.

The chain combines TRBV27 with TRBJ1-2; D is possibly TRBD1 (6 bases). The V and J ends lost 6 bases and 3 bases respectively, with 8 bases between them. The CDR3 has 12 amino acids. In germline, CDR1 is MNHEY, CDR2 SMNVEV (reference sequence). The CDR3, as DNA: TGTGCCAGCAGAGGGGGTTACTATGGCTACACCTTC. Amino acid sequence: CASRGGYYGYTF.